The present entry profiles one T cell receptor (beta chain) with its context. The CDR3 consists of 14 residues. Trimming took off 5 bases at V and 5 bases at J, with 15 bases between the two ends. Germline V gene lookup returns CDR1 MNHEY and CDR2 SMNVEV (reference sequence). The repertoire was sequenced with immunoSEQ multiplex PCR; TCRdb's copy has only in-frame clones and lacks some. This table has about 270,000 clones, approximately 90% appearing once. This entry is derived from a study of blood T cell repertoires in COVID-19. The source is a man in his forties who had been exposed to COVID-19. The sample taken for sequencing was PBMCs or T cells enriched from blood (not recorded which). The rearrangement uses TRBV27 and TRBJ1-1, with D possibly TRBD1 on 6 matching bases. This CDR3 reads CASSIGGGVTEAFF. The CDR3 DNA is TGTGCCAGCAGTATAGGGGGGGGCGTTACTGAAGCTTTCTTT.